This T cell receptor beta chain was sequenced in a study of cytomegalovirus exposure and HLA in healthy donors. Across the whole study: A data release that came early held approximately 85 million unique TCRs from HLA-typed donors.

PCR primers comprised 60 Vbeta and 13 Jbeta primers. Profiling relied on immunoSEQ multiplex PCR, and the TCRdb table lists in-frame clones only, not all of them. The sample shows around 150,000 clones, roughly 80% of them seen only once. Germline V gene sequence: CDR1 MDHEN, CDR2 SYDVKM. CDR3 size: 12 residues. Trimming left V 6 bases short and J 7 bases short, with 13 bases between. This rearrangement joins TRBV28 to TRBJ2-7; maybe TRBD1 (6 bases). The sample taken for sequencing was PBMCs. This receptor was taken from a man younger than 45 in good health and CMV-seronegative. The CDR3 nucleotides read TGTGCCAGCAGCCACAGGGATGGGGAGCAGTACTTC. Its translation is CASSHRDGEQYF.